This T cell receptor beta chain originates from a study of blood T cell repertoires in COVID-19. Looking at the study overall: The samples span acute and convalescent COVID-19 from the United States, Italy and Spain. The cDNA or gDNA used as material had been derived from T cells, B-cell-depleted T cells, or PBMCs.

Authors' processing steps: The authors estimated nucleated cell counts from reference gene primer amplification. Sequencing used immunoSEQ multiplex PCR; TCRdb keeps in-frame clones, though not all of them. V and J calls and clone size are those listed in that table; D and trimming were worked out from the DNA. The sample holds 250,000 to 350,000 clones, around nine tenths seen once. There are 15 residues in the CDR3. V lost 0 bases to trimming and J lost 7 bases; unmatched junction nucleotides: 5. Germline V gene sequence: CDR1 SGHRS, CDR2 YFSETQ. This sequence originates from a middle-aged woman who had recovered from COVID-19. Sequenced material: peripheral blood. The J gene is TRBJ2-1, the V gene TRBV5-1, with TRBD2 matching 9 bases. CDR3 sequence (DNA): TGCGCCAGCAGCTTGGTTAGCGGGAGCACTAATGAGCAGTTCTTC. This translates into CASSLVSGSTNEQFF.